This is a list of T cell receptor beta chains from one sample in a study of blood T cell repertoires in COVID-19. Assay used: immunoSEQ multiplex PCR; TCRdb lists only in-frame clones, some missing. The sample lists about 200,000 clones, 65% to 90% seen once, with 3.5% to 4.5% in the top ten. Sequenced sample: PBMCs or T cells enriched from blood (not recorded which). The origin of the receptors is a woman aged 40-49 years with acute COVID-19. Both conserved end residues are part of each CDR3. A D gene is named only where the DNA matches it firmly. Rows may omit the clone size; those that give it use once, few, many or a size class.

CDR3 DNA: TGTGCCAGCAGTCCAAGAGGGACAGGTAGCTACGAGCAGTACTTC; CDR3 protein: CASSPRGTGSYEQYF; J gene: TRBJ2-7; V gene: TRBV28; clone size: .; D gene: TRBD1
CDR3 DNA: TGTGCCAGCAGCTCACCCCCACTAGCGGGATACAATGAGCAGTTCTTC; CDR3 protein: CASSSPPLAGYNEQFF; J gene: TRBJ2-1; V gene: TRBV7-9; clone size: many; D gene: TRBD2
CDR3 DNA: TGTGCCAGCAGCCATCAGGGAAATGAGCAGTTCTTC; CDR3 protein: CASSHQGNEQFF; J gene: TRBJ2-1; V gene: TRBV5-6; clone size: .; D gene: .
CDR3 DNA: TGCAGCGTAGACAGGGCTGAAGCTTTCTTT; CDR3 protein: CSVDRAEAFF; J gene: TRBJ1-1; V gene: TRBV29-1; clone size: .; D gene: TRBD1
CDR3 DNA: TGTGCCATCAGTGAGTCAGGCGGGAGAGTCAATGAGCAGTTCTTC; CDR3 protein: CAISESGGRVNEQFF; J gene: TRBJ2-1; V gene: TRBV10-3; clone size: .; D gene: TRBD2
CDR3 DNA: TGTGCCAGCAGTGCCCCGGGACAGGGGGCGCTCGGGCAGTACTTC; CDR3 protein: CASSAPGQGALGQYF; J gene: TRBJ2-7; V gene: TRBV28; clone size: .; D gene: TRBD1
CDR3 DNA: TGTGCCAGCAGCTTGGCCCTAAGGGGGAACCAAGAGACCCAGTACTTC; CDR3 protein: CASSLALRGNQETQYF; J gene: TRBJ2-5; V gene: TRBV11-3; clone size: .; D gene: .
CDR3 DNA: TGTGCCAGCTCACCAACACTAGCGGATAACGGTAATGAGCAGTTCTTC; CDR3 protein: CASSPTLADNGNEQFF; J gene: TRBJ2-1; V gene: TRBV18; clone size: .; D gene: TRBD2
CDR3 DNA: TGTGCCAGCAGACCGGACAGGGGGCGCGACTATGGCTACACCTTC; CDR3 protein: CASRPDRGRDYGYTF; J gene: TRBJ1-2; V gene: TRBV6-5; clone size: .; D gene: TRBD1
CDR3 DNA: TGCGCCAGCAGCTTGTTTGTTGGACTAGACCAACAAGAGACCCAGTACTTC; CDR3 protein: CASSLFVGLDQQETQYF; J gene: TRBJ2-5; V gene: TRBV5-1; clone size: .; D gene: TRBD2
CDR3 DNA: TGTGCCAGTAGTACCCTAACCAGGGTAGGGGAGCTGTTTTTT; CDR3 protein: CASSTLTRVGELFF; J gene: TRBJ2-2; V gene: TRBV19; clone size: .; D gene: .
CDR3 DNA: TGTGCCAGCAGGCAGGGAGGCTTGGGAAACACCATATATTTT; CDR3 protein: CASRQGGLGNTIYF; J gene: TRBJ1-3; V gene: TRBV6-5; clone size: .; D gene: .
CDR3 DNA: TGTGCCAGTACTGTACAGGGGGCTGGAGGCTACACCTTC; CDR3 protein: CASTVQGAGGYTF; J gene: TRBJ1-2; V gene: TRBV19; clone size: .; D gene: TRBD1
CDR3 DNA: TGTGCCAGCAGCTTAGTAGGGACAGGGGGCCGGGCAGATACGCAGTATTTT; CDR3 protein: CASSLVGTGGRADTQYF; J gene: TRBJ2-3; V gene: TRBV7-2; clone size: .; D gene: TRBD1
CDR3 DNA: TGTGCCAGCAGCATGGCGAGGAACACTGAAGCTTTCTTT; CDR3 protein: CASSMARNTEAFF; J gene: TRBJ1-1; V gene: TRBV5-5; clone size: .; D gene: .
CDR3 DNA: TGTGCCAGCAGTAACAGAGCCAAAAACATTCAGTACTTC; CDR3 protein: CASSNRAKNIQYF; J gene: TRBJ2-4; V gene: TRBV28; clone size: .; D gene: .
CDR3 DNA: TGTGCCACCAGCAGAGGAGGGTCAGGTAACACTGAAGCTTTCTTT; CDR3 protein: CATSRGGSGNTEAFF; J gene: TRBJ1-1; V gene: TRBV15; clone size: .; D gene: .
CDR3 DNA: TGTGCCAGCAGCCTCGGGGCGGGAAAAGGTGAAGCTTTCTTT; CDR3 protein: CASSLGAGKGEAFF; J gene: TRBJ1-1; V gene: TRBV28; clone size: .; D gene: .
CDR3 DNA: TGTGCCAGCAGCCCCATGAGGGACAGGGGTCTTCGAAGCTCTCATGATTGGGGCAATCAGCCCCAGCATTTT; CDR3 protein: CASSPMRDRGLRSSHDWGNQPQHF; J gene: TRBJ1-5; V gene: TRBV28; clone size: few; D gene: TRBD1
CDR3 DNA: TGCAGCGTTGATTCTGGCGGAAACACAGATACGCAGTATTTT; CDR3 protein: CSVDSGGNTDTQYF; J gene: TRBJ2-3; V gene: TRBV29-1; clone size: .; D gene: .
CDR3 DNA: TGTGCCAGCAGCTTTCGACAGGGAAGAAATGAAAAACTGTTTTTT; CDR3 protein: CASSFRQGRNEKLFF; J gene: TRBJ1-4; V gene: TRBV7-2; clone size: .; D gene: TRBD1
CDR3 DNA: TGTGCCAGCAGTGAGGTAGCGGGGAATATCTACAATGAGCAGTTCTTC; CDR3 protein: CASSEVAGNIYNEQFF; J gene: TRBJ2-1; V gene: TRBV25-1; clone size: .; D gene: TRBD2
CDR3 DNA: TGTGCCAGCAGCTTAGGGGCTAGCGGGACGCCCCGGGAGCTGTTTTTT; CDR3 protein: CASSLGASGTPRELFF; J gene: TRBJ2-2; V gene: TRBV11-2; clone size: .; D gene: TRBD2
CDR3 DNA: TGTGCTAGTGGTTTCCCAGCGGGGCCCAATGAGCAGTTCTTC; CDR3 protein: CASGFPAGPNEQFF; J gene: TRBJ2-1; V gene: TRBV12-5; clone size: .; D gene: TRBD2
CDR3 DNA: TGTGCCAGCAGTCCCCGGGGACAGCGAGGCGAGCAGTACTTC; CDR3 protein: CASSPRGQRGEQYF; J gene: TRBJ2-7; V gene: TRBV6-7; clone size: .; D gene: TRBD1
CDR3 DNA: TGCGCCAGCAGCCTGGGGACTAGCGGGAGGAACCCTCTCTCCTACGAGCAGTACTTC; CDR3 protein: CASSLGTSGRNPLSYEQYF; J gene: TRBJ2-7; V gene: TRBV5-1; clone size: .; D gene: TRBD2
CDR3 DNA: TGTGCCAGCAGAGGGGGCGAGAACACCGGGGAGCTGTTTTTT; CDR3 protein: CASRGGENTGELFF; J gene: TRBJ2-2; V gene: TRBV6-5; clone size: .; D gene: TRBD1
CDR3 DNA: TGCAGTGCAAGTACTAGCGGGAGGGAGCAGTACTTC; CDR3 protein: CSASTSGREQYF; J gene: TRBJ2-7; V gene: TRBV20-1; clone size: .; D gene: TRBD2
CDR3 DNA: TGTGCCAGCAGTGCCGGGTCCAGCTCCTACGAGCAGTACTTC; CDR3 protein: CASSAGSSSYEQYF; J gene: TRBJ2-7; V gene: TRBV28; clone size: .; D gene: .
CDR3 DNA: TGTGCCAGCAGTTTTGGCCGTGGACTCTTGGCCCAGCATTTT; CDR3 protein: CASSFGRGLLAQHF; J gene: TRBJ1-5; V gene: TRBV27; clone size: .; D gene: .
CDR3 DNA: TGTGCCAGCAGACAGGGGGGCGGCTACACCTTC; CDR3 protein: CASRQGGGYTF; J gene: TRBJ1-2; V gene: TRBV2; clone size: .; D gene: TRBD1
CDR3 DNA: TGCAGTGCTAGTAGGGGTCGGGACACCTATCAGCCCCAGCATTTT; CDR3 protein: CSASRGRDTYQPQHF; J gene: TRBJ1-5; V gene: TRBV20-1; clone size: .; D gene: .
CDR3 DNA: TGCAGTGCTAGTTCACTAGCGGGGTTAAGCTCCTACAATGAGCAGTTCTTC; CDR3 protein: CSASSLAGLSSYNEQFF; J gene: TRBJ2-1; V gene: TRBV20-1; clone size: .; D gene: TRBD2
CDR3 DNA: TGTGCCTCCTCCGGACAGATGAACACTGAAGCTTTCTTT; CDR3 protein: CASSGQMNTEAFF; J gene: TRBJ1-1; V gene: TRBV30; clone size: .; D gene: .
CDR3 DNA: TGTGCCAGCAGCTTAAATATACAGGGTCTGTCAGATACGCAGTATTTT; CDR3 protein: CASSLNIQGLSDTQYF; J gene: TRBJ2-3; V gene: TRBV7-2; clone size: .; D gene: .
CDR3 DNA: TGTGCACTTAAGGGGGGGAGGGCCGTCGATGAGCAGTTCTTC; CDR3 protein: CALKGGRAVDEQFF; J gene: TRBJ2-1; V gene: TRBV2; clone size: .; D gene: .
CDR3 DNA: TGCAGCGTTCGGGTAGTGAACACTGAAGCTTTCTTT; CDR3 protein: CSVRVVNTEAFF; J gene: TRBJ1-1; V gene: TRBV29-1; clone size: few; D gene: .
CDR3 DNA: TGCAGCGTTGAAGACTGGACAGGGACCAATGAGCAGTTCTTC; CDR3 protein: CSVEDWTGTNEQFF; J gene: TRBJ2-1; V gene: TRBV29-1; clone size: .; D gene: TRBD1
CDR3 DNA: TGTGCCAGCAGCAATACACAGAAAGAGACCCAGTACTTC; CDR3 protein: CASSNTQKETQYF; J gene: TRBJ2-5; V gene: TRBV7-7; clone size: few; D gene: .
CDR3 DNA: TGCGCCAGCAGTCCTAGACAGGCCCTAAGAAACACCATATATTTT; CDR3 protein: CASSPRQALRNTIYF; J gene: TRBJ1-3; V gene: TRBV4-1; clone size: .; D gene: .
CDR3 DNA: TGTGCCAGCAGCCCTACCGGGTCCGAGCAGTACTTC; CDR3 protein: CASSPTGSEQYF; J gene: TRBJ2-7; V gene: TRBV3-1/TRBV3-2; clone size: few; D gene: .
CDR3 DNA: TGTGCCAGCAACTTAGGAAACACCATATATTTT; CDR3 protein: CASNLGNTIYF; J gene: TRBJ1-3; V gene: TRBV6-6; clone size: once; D gene: .
CDR3 DNA: TGTGCCACCAGCAGGGAAATGGGACTCTCCAACAATGAGCAGTTCTTC; CDR3 protein: CATSREMGLSNNEQFF; J gene: TRBJ2-1; V gene: TRBV15; clone size: .; D gene: .
CDR3 DNA: TGTGCCAGCAGCATCGGGACAGGGGCTGGGAATGAGCAGTTCTTC; CDR3 protein: CASSIGTGAGNEQFF; J gene: TRBJ2-1; V gene: TRBV7-2; clone size: .; D gene: TRBD1